This T cell receptor (beta chain) is drawn from a study of blood T cell repertoires in COVID-19 (dated by TCRdb to between 2020 and 2021). With regard to the full study: Collaborator samples came from the United States, Italy and Spain and covered acute and convalescent phases of COVID-19. The material from the prospective study consisted of cDNA or gDNA derived from T cells, B-cell-depleted T cells, or PBMCs. The dataset comprised deeply sampled blood TCRbeta repertoires from subjects exposed to, actively infected with, or recovered from COVID-19. The repertoires were released in a freely available public database intended as a resource for research on the immune response to SARS-CoV-2. The samples were drawn from two sources: the first 160 participants of the ongoing ImmuneRACE study, and 1,254 subjects contributed by 6 global collaborators. A de-identified subject ID, COVID-19 status, age in years and sex were almost always included in the sample metadata. Where available, HLA class I and class II types were obtained from metadata supplied by the sample provider rather than from assay-based typing.

The cysteine opens and the phenylalanine closes a CDR3 of 13 amino acids. The CDR3 DNA has 39 bases and is translated from base 1. For this chain, trimming is 8 bases at the V end and 8 bases at the J end, and the number of junction bases without a gene match is 7. CDR1 and CDR2, looked up from the germline V gene (reference sequence), are SEHNR and FQNEAQ. In the prospective study, participants were about 18 to 100 years old, resided in about two dozen geographic areas of the United States, and were enrolled through a virtual design. In the prospective study, participants were assigned to cohorts based on the clinical history participants reported in a screening survey and a study questionnaire. Mobile phlebotomists in the prospective study collected whole blood, serum and a nasopharyngeal or oropharyngeal swab from every participant. Additional blood draws and questionnaires over an approximately 2-month period could optionally be provided by prospective study participants. Blood samples from the prospective study were shipped frozen or at room temperature prior to DNA extraction.

On the study overall, not on this receptor specifically: The quantity of clinical and demographic metadata differed by source and by participant and was supplied without curation.

The immunoSEQ Assay, a bias-controlled multiplex PCR, was used to amplify TCRbeta CDR3 regions from genomic DNA. The authors processed their data as follows. Nucleated cell counts per sample were estimated from amplification of reference gene primers within the assay. To quantify the absolute abundance of each unique TCRbeta CDR3 rearrangement, sequence reads were collapsed and filtered. For each sample, productive Simpson clonality was calculated as the square root of Simpson's diversity index across productive rearrangements. Drawn from immuneACCESS, this table holds only the in-frame rearrangements with V and J called that TCRdb kept. Clones are partly lost; checked studies trace under half to an unresolved V gene and leave the rest unexplained. The DNA gave D and trimming, while V, J and clone size come from that table. This sample is represented by 300,000 to 350,000 clones; approximately 86% of them were singletons. Of the sample, about 4% is held by the ten largest clones.

Regarding this clone: Its antigen is not yet known. No quality values exist for individual bases; no much larger clone is one base distant.

The chain couples TRBV7-9 to TRBJ2-1; 9 junctional bases match TRBD1. Material: PBMCs or T cells enriched from blood (not recorded which). This clonotype was sampled from a middle-aged woman with acute COVID-19. The nucleotide sequence is given as TGTGCCAGCGAGGGACAGGGTAGGGATGAGCAGTTCTTC. Its protein is CASEGQGRDEQFF.